The 4 T cell receptor beta chains below all came from one sample that was sequenced in a study of CD8 T cells in ankylosing spondylitis. TCRdb reprocessed the 5' RACE reads via MiXCR and lists one record per CDR3 protein. The profile shows approximately 340,000 distinct CDR3 sequences, roughly 14% of them singletons. Sequencing input: blood, either unsorted or a sorted T cell fraction (not recorded which). Receptors originate from a male donor with ankylosing spondylitis or in good health (not recorded which).

The chain is built from TRBV10-3 and TRBJ1-1; D uncertain. The V end was cut by 3 bases, the J end by 10 bases, with 15 bases between. This CDR3 contains 13 residues. Germline CDR1 reads ENHRY; CDR2 reads SYGVKD. The CDR3 sequence is CAISDEAGKRAFF. The CDR3 region has the DNA TGTGCCATCAGTGATGAGGCGGGGAAGCGAGCTTTCTTT.

V and J are TRBV7-8 and TRBJ1-1; D perhaps matches TRBD1 (5 bases). The CDR3 spans 15 residues. Per germline, CDR1 SGHVS and CDR2 FQNEAQ. V gave up 1 base and J gave up 4 bases, with 13 bases separating them. CDR3 sequence (DNA): TGTGCCAGCAGCTTAGAGATCCGACAGTCCACTGAAGCTTTCTTT. This gives the protein CASSLEIRQSTEAFF.

This clonotype was counted only a few times. The chain is built from TRBV29-1 and TRBJ2-3; D uncertain. Germline loops: CDR1 SQVTM, CDR2 ANQGSEA. The CDR3 contains 15 residues. The V end lost 7 bases, the J end lost 4 bases, and 21 bases lay between the germline ends. CDR3 region: CSANKDFLVSDTQYF. The CDR3 bases are TGCAGCGCGAATAAAGACTTCTTGGTGTCAGATACGCAGTATTTT.

The V call is TRBV4-2, the J call TRBJ1-1, with D possibly matching TRBD1 (5 bases). Germline V gene data show CDR1 as LGHNA and CDR2 as YNFKEQ. The CDR3 sequence is 15 residues long. V lost 0 bases, J lost 4 bases, and 12 bases lay in between. The CDR3 DNA is TGTGCCAGCAGCCAAGATACGGGGGGAGGCACTGAAGCTTTCTTT. Encoded protein: CASSQDTGGGTEAFF.